A selection of T cell receptor beta chains follows, all from one sample in a study of cytomegalovirus exposure and HLA in healthy donors. Method: immunoSEQ multiplex PCR; TCRdb's copy keeps in-frame clones and lacks some. Of under 130,000 clones listed, around three quarters are singletons. The sequenced sample was PBMCs. The receptors here all came from a man over 45 in good health and CMV-seropositive. Each CDR3 is given with its conserved first and last residue. D genes are given only for firm matches. The size field is filled for only some rows; it gives once, few, many or a size class.

>NA|TRBJ2-3|TRBV18|TRBD2
CASSLTSGSTYF
TGTGCCAGCTCTCTCACTAGCGGGAGTACGTATTTT
>few|TRBJ2-5|TRBV28|TRBD1
CASSLLRQGIGETQYF
TGTGCCAGCAGCCTTCTCCGACAGGGGATTGGAGAGACCCAGTACTTC
>NA|TRBJ2-3|TRBV7-2|TRBD2
CASSLTGREGTDTQYF
TGTGCCAGCAGCTTAACGGGGCGGGAGGGCACAGATACGCAGTATTTT
>NA|TRBJ2-7|TRBV19|TRBD2
CASSIEKTSGNPYEQYF
TGTGCCAGTAGTATAGAGAAGACTAGCGGGAACCCCTACGAGCAGTACTTC
>few|TRBJ2-7|TRBV15|NA
CATSRGTYEQYF
TGTGCCACCAGCAGAGGGACATACGAGCAGTACTTC
>few|TRBJ1-4|TRBV28|TRBD1
CASSSIAGGLEKLFF
TGTGCCAGCAGTTCCATAGCAGGGGGCTTAGAAAAACTGTTTTTT
>NA|TRBJ2-7|TRBV19|NA
CASSITLDSPREQYF
TGTGCCAGTAGTATCACACTAGATTCCCCTCGCGAGCAGTACTTC
>NA|TRBJ2-1|TRBV6-5|NA
CASSYRELFGNEQFF
TGTGCCAGCAGTTACCGGGAGTTATTCGGCAATGAGCAGTTCTTC
>NA|TRBJ2-3|TRBV27|TRBD2
CASSSRAGGTSTDTQYF
TGTGCCAGCAGTTCTCGGGCGGGAGGAACTAGCACAGATACGCAGTATTTT
>NA|TRBJ2-3|TRBV29-1|TRBD1
CSGEDRGADTQYF
TGCAGCGGCGAGGACAGGGGCGCAGATACGCAGTATTTT
>once|TRBJ2-1|TRBV5-5|TRBD2
CASSLATSAYYNEQFF
TGTGCCAGCAGCTTGGCGACTAGCGCTTACTACAATGAGCAGTTCTTC
>NA|TRBJ1-4|TRBV6-5|TRBD1
CASSYRDSHNEKLFF
TGTGCCAGCAGTTACCGGGACAGCCATAATGAAAAACTGTTTTTT
>NA|TRBJ2-1|TRBV5-4|TRBD2
CASSGPLAYNEQFF
TGTGCCAGCAGCGGTCCACTAGCGTACAATGAGCAGTTCTTC
>NA|TRBJ2-3|TRBV2|TRBD2
CASRLAGPDTQYF
TGTGCCAGCAGACTAGCGGGCCCAGATACGCAGTATTTT
>NA|TRBJ2-5|TRBV10-1|NA
CASSGRLQETQYF
TGCGCCAGCAGTGGCAGGTTGCAAGAGACCCAGTACTTC
>NA|TRBJ2-1|TRBV7-3|NA
CASSFTGNNEQFF
TGTGCCAGCAGCTTCACAGGGAACAATGAGCAGTTCTTC
>NA|TRBJ1-2|TRBV29-1|NA
CSVKTGDYGYTF
TGCAGCGTTAAGACGGGGGACTATGGCTACACCTTC
>NA|TRBJ2-5|TRBV7-8|TRBD1
CASSLETGQRQETQYF
TGTGCCAGCAGCTTAGAGACGGGACAGAGACAAGAGACCCAGTACTTC
>once|TRBJ2-1|TRBV19|TRBD2
CASRPRLAGWNEQFF
TGTGCCAGTAGGCCCCGACTAGCGGGATGGAATGAGCAGTTCTTC
>NA|TRBJ1-5|TRBV5-1|NA
CASSSGFANQPQHF
TGCGCCAGCAGCTCAGGGTTTGCCAATCAGCCCCAGCATTTT
>NA|TRBJ1-4|TRBV10-3|NA
CAISEAAGEHEKLFF
TGTGCCATCAGTGAGGCGGCAGGGGAACATGAAAAACTGTTTTTT
>NA|TRBJ2-5|TRBV9|TRBD1
CASSIRQGGETQYF
TGTGCCAGCAGCATACGACAGGGGGGGGAGACCCAGTACTTC
>NA|TRBJ2-3|TRBV7-2|TRBD2
CASSLRLAGDTDTQYF
TGTGCCAGCAGCTTACGGCTAGCGGGGGACACAGATACGCAGTATTTT
>NA|TRBJ2-1|TRBV28|TRBD1
CASSPSGRGQNEQFF
TGTGCCAGCAGCCCCTCGGGCAGGGGGCAAAATGAGCAGTTCTTC
>few|TRBJ1-2|TRBV27|TRBD1
CASRPQGEYGYTF
TGTGCCAGCAGACCCCAGGGGGAATATGGCTACACCTTC
>once|TRBJ1-6|TRBV18|TRBD1
CASSPPDRASPLHF
TGTGCCAGCTCACCACCGGACAGGGCCTCACCCCTCCACTTT
>NA|TRBJ2-7|TRBV27|NA
CASKTGRDNSYEQYF
TGTGCCAGCAAGACCGGACGGGACAACTCCTACGAGCAGTACTTC
>NA|TRBJ2-5|TRBV30|TRBD2
CAWSVASGSLETQYF
TGTGCCTGGAGTGTGGCTAGCGGATCCCTGGAGACCCAGTACTTC
>medium-sized|TRBJ2-1|TRBV6-4|TRBD2
CASSDGTSGNEQFF
TGTGCCAGCAGTGACGGGACTAGCGGCAATGAGCAGTTCTTC